These T cell receptor beta chains were read from a single sample in a study of cytomegalovirus exposure and HLA in healthy donors. Measured with immunoSEQ multiplex PCR; TCRdb has only the in-frame clones, and not every one. Of 150,000 or so clones in the sample, 60% to 85% were seen once. Specimen: PBMCs. Source of these receptors: a man between 40 and 49 years old in good health and CMV-seropositive. Both conserved end residues are part of each CDR3. The D gene is left open where the match is weak. The size of a clone is reported for some rows only, either as once, few or many, or as a class for expanded clones.

D: -
V: TRBV5-6
J: TRBJ2-3
size: -
CDR3: CASSLGLLVTTDTQYF
DNA: TGTGCCAGCAGCTTGGGACTATTAGTCACCACAGATACGCAGTATTTT

D: TRBD2
V: TRBV9
J: TRBJ2-5
size: -
CDR3: CASSTLAGSVETQYF
DNA: TGTGCCAGCAGCACCCTAGCGGGATCCGTCGAGACCCAGTACTTC

D: TRBD1
V: TRBV2
J: TRBJ2-1
size: -
CDR3: CASGAGQGKYNEQFF
DNA: TGTGCCAGCGGAGCCGGACAGGGAAAATACAATGAGCAGTTCTTC

D: -
V: TRBV7-2
J: TRBJ1-2
size: -
CDR3: CASSPLGQLNYGYTF
DNA: TGTGCCAGCAGCCCGCTCGGACAGCTTAACTATGGCTACACCTTC

D: TRBD2
V: TRBV7-6
J: TRBJ2-2
size: -
CDR3: CASSPLLAGGIPGELFF
DNA: TGTGCCAGCAGCCCCCTACTAGCGGGAGGCATCCCCGGGGAGCTGTTTTTT

D: TRBD2
V: TRBV5-4
J: TRBJ2-3
size: -
CDR3: CASSSRLAGFRDTQYF
DNA: TGTGCCAGCAGCTCTCGACTAGCGGGATTTCGGGATACGCAGTATTTT

D: -
V: TRBV2
J: TRBJ1-1
size: -
CDR3: CAGKGHNTEAFF
DNA: TGTGCCGGCAAAGGACACAACACTGAAGCTTTCTTT

D: -
V: TRBV19
J: TRBJ1-1
size: -
CDR3: CASSPGGAGTEAFF
DNA: TGTGCCAGTAGCCCTGGGGGCGCGGGCACTGAAGCTTTCTTT

D: -
V: TRBV5-8
J: TRBJ1-5
size: few
CDR3: CASSRVGGQPQHF
DNA: TGTGCCAGCAGTAGGGTCGGAGGGCAGCCCCAGCATTTT

D: TRBD2
V: TRBV30
J: TRBJ2-1
size: few
CDR3: CAWSVSGYNEQFF
DNA: TGTGCCTGGAGTGTTAGCGGGTACAATGAGCAGTTCTTC

D: TRBD1
V: TRBV29-1
J: TRBJ1-2
size: -
CDR3: CSVTGQGDYGYTF
DNA: TGCAGCGTTACTGGACAGGGGGACTATGGCTACACCTTC

D: -
V: TRBV7-9
J: TRBJ1-4
size: -
CDR3: CSSSFDRPEKLFF
DNA: TGTTCCAGCAGCTTCGACAGGCCGGAAAAACTGTTTTTT

D: -
V: TRBV7-3
J: TRBJ1-1
size: -
CDR3: CASSSGQNTEAFF
DNA: TGTGCCAGCAGTTCCGGACAGAACACTGAAGCTTTCTTT

D: -
V: TRBV28
J: TRBJ2-3
size: -
CDR3: CASGVPRGDTQYF
DNA: TGTGCCAGCGGAGTCCCCCGCGGGGATACGCAGTATTTT

D: TRBD2
V: TRBV11-2
J: TRBJ2-1
size: -
CDR3: CASSQRLAGVYNEQFF
DNA: TGTGCCAGCAGCCAGAGGCTAGCGGGAGTGTACAATGAGCAGTTCTTC

D: TRBD2
V: TRBV2
J: TRBJ2-3
size: -
CDR3: CASSPLAGGGDTQYF
DNA: TGTGCCAGCAGTCCTCTAGCGGGAGGGGGAGATACGCAGTATTTT

D: TRBD2
V: TRBV11-3
J: TRBJ2-1
size: -
CDR3: CASSSGTSGSVDEQFF
DNA: TGTGCCAGCAGCTCGGGGACTAGCGGGAGTGTCGATGAGCAGTTCTTC

D: -
V: TRBV9
J: TRBJ1-4
size: -
CDR3: CASSVESGGLNEKLFF
DNA: TGTGCCAGCAGCGTAGAGAGCGGAGGACTTAATGAAAAACTGTTTTTT

D: TRBD1
V: TRBV5-1
J: TRBJ2-1
size: -
CDR3: CASSSDGDSTYNEQFF
DNA: TGCGCCAGCAGCTCGGATGGGGACAGCACCTACAATGAGCAGTTCTTC

D: -
V: TRBV25-1
J: TRBJ1-3
size: few
CDR3: CASSELWEGNTIYF
DNA: TGTGCCAGCAGTGAATTATGGGAGGGAAACACCATATATTTT

D: -
V: TRBV5-4
J: TRBJ2-2
size: -
CDR3: CASSLKGRGGDGELFF
DNA: TGTGCCAGCAGCTTGAAGGGGAGGGGGGGCGACGGGGAGCTGTTTTTT

D: TRBD2
V: TRBV5-8
J: TRBJ2-1
size: -
CDR3: CASSLERWLAVSSYNEQFF
DNA: TGTGCCAGCAGCTTGGAGCGCTGGCTAGCGGTGAGCTCCTACAATGAGCAGTTCTTC

D: TRBD2
V: TRBV4-2
J: TRBJ2-7
size: -
CDR3: CASSQPGLAVYEQYF
DNA: TGTGCCAGCAGCCAGCCGGGACTAGCGGTCTACGAGCAGTACTTC

D: TRBD2
V: TRBV4-3
J: TRBJ2-3
size: -
CDR3: CASSQDRSAGGWMDTQYF
DNA: TGCGCCAGCAGCCAAGATAGATCAGCGGGAGGGTGGATGGATACGCAGTATTTT

D: -
V: TRBV5-6
J: TRBJ2-3
size: -
CDR3: CASSPPGITDTQYF
DNA: TGTGCCAGCAGCCCGCCGGGGATCACAGATACGCAGTATTTT

D: TRBD1
V: TRBV10-3
J: TRBJ2-7
size: -
CDR3: CAIRSTDRSHEQYF
DNA: TGTGCCATCAGGTCAACGGACAGGTCGCACGAGCAGTACTTC

D: TRBD1
V: TRBV6-4
J: TRBJ2-7
size: -
CDR3: CASTLGQNYEQYF
DNA: TGTGCCAGCACCCTGGGACAGAACTACGAGCAGTACTTC

D: -
V: TRBV4-1
J: TRBJ1-2
size: -
CDR3: CASSQDSILGGTPPKLSGYTF
DNA: TGCGCCAGCAGCCAAGATTCCATTTTGGGGGGGACTCCACCGAAATTGAGTGGCTACACCTTC

D: -
V: TRBV4-1
J: TRBJ2-1
size: -
CDR3: CASSPNRDSIYNEQFF
DNA: TGCGCCAGCAGCCCTAACCGGGACTCCATCTACAATGAGCAGTTCTTC

D: -
V: TRBV21-1
J: TRBJ2-3
size: -
CDR3: CASSKRRGRTDTQYF
DNA: TGTGCCAGCAGCAAGAGGAGGGGGCGAACAGATACGCAGTATTTT

D: -
V: TRBV28
J: TRBJ1-2
size: once
CDR3: CASSTTGLANYGYTF
DNA: TGTGCCAGCAGCACAACAGGGTTGGCTAACTATGGCTACACCTTC

D: TRBD1
V: TRBV27
J: TRBJ2-4
size: -
CDR3: CASSGPGTAQNIQYF
DNA: TGTGCCAGCAGCGGCCCCGGGACAGCCCAAAACATTCAGTACTTC

D: -
V: TRBV7-9
J: TRBJ2-3
size: -
CDR3: CASSENTDTQYF
DNA: TGTGCCAGCAGCGAGAACACAGATACGCAGTATTTT

D: -
V: TRBV9
J: TRBJ1-5
size: few
CDR3: CASSDSGSNQPQHF
DNA: TGTGCCAGCAGCGACAGCGGTAGCAATCAGCCCCAGCATTTT